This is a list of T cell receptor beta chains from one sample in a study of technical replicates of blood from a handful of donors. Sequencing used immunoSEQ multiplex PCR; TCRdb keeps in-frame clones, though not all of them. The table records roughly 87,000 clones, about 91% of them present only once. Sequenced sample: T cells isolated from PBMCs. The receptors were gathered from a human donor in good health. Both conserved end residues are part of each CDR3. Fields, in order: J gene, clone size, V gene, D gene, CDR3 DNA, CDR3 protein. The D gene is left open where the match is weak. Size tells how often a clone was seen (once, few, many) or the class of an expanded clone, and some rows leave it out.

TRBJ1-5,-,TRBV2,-,TGTGCCAGCAGTAGAGATTCAGGTCAGCCCCAGCATTTT,CASSRDSGQPQHF
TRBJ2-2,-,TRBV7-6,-,TGTGCCAGCAGCCTAATATCGGCGAGCGCACACACCGGGGAGCTGTTTTTT,CASSLISASAHTGELFF
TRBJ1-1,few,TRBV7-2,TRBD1,TGTGCCAGCAGCTTTACAGGGGGCCCTTTCTTT,CASSFTGGPFF
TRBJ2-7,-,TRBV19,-,TGTGCCAGTAGTACCAGGGACACCCTCTCCTACGAGCAGTACTTC,CASSTRDTLSYEQYF
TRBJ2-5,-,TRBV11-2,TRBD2,TGTGCCAGCAGCACTGGGACTAGCGGGACCAACCAAGAGACCCAGTACTTC,CASSTGTSGTNQETQYF
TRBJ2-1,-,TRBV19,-,TGTGCCAGTACCCCTGGACAGTTCAATGAGCAGTTCTTC,CASTPGQFNEQFF
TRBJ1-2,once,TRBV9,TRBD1,TGTGCCAGCAGCGCACCTACAGGGGGCTTAAACTATGGCTACACCTTC,CASSAPTGGLNYGYTF
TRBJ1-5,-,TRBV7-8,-,TGTGCCAGCAGCTTATGGGCAACAGATGACAATCAGCCCCAGCATTTT,CASSLWATDDNQPQHF
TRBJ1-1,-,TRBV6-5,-,TGTGCCACCTGCGGGATGAACACTGAAGCTTTCTTT,CATCGMNTEAFF
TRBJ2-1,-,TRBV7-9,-,TGTGCCAGCAGCTTAGCTCGGACCCTAGGGGCGAATGAGCAGTTCTTC,CASSLARTLGANEQFF
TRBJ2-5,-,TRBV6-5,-,TGTGCCAGCAGGATTTTTAATGAGAAGGAGACCCAGTACTTC,CASRIFNEKETQYF
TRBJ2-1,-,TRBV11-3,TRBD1,TGTGCCAGCAGCTTAGGACAGGGGGGTATGAATGAGCAGTTCTTC,CASSLGQGGMNEQFF
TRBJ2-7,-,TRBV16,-,TGTGCCAGCAGCCAAGGCGGGTTCTCCTACGAGCAGTACTTC,CASSQGGFSYEQYF
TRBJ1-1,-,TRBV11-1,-,TGTGCCAGCAGCTTACATCACACGAACACTGAAGCTTTCTTT,CASSLHHTNTEAFF
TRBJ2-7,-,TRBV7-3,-,TGTGCCAGCAGCTTTTCAGGGGGGTACGAGCAGTACTTC,CASSFSGGYEQYF
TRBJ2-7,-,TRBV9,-,TGTGCCAGCAGCGTAGATGGCTTCTCCTACGAGCAGTACTTC,CASSVDGFSYEQYF
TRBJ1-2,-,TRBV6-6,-,TGTGCCAGCAGTTACTCGAGCCCGGTGGATGGCTACACCTTC,CASSYSSPVDGYTF
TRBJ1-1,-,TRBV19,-,TGTGCCAGTAGGAAACAGAGTACTGAAGCTTTCTTT,CASRKQSTEAFF
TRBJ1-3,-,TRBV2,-,TGTGCCAGCAGTGATCGTGGGGCAGGAAACACCATATATTTT,CASSDRGAGNTIYF
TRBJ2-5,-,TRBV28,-,TGTGCCAGCAGTTTGTACAGCCAAGAGACCCAGTACTTC,CASSLYSQETQYF
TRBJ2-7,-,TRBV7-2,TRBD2,TGTGCCAGCAGCTTAGGTAGCGGGACCTACGAGCAGTACTTC,CASSLGSGTYEQYF
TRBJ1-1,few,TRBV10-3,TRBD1,TGTGCCATCAGTGGAGGACAGGGAAGGGGAACTGAAGCTTTCTTT,CAISGGQGRGTEAFF
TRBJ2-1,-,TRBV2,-,TGTGCCAGCAGATCAGCGGCCACCTACAATGAGCAGTTCTTC,CASRSAATYNEQFF
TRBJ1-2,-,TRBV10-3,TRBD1,TGTGCCATCAGTGAAGGACAGGGGATTATTAGGTATGGCTACACCTTC,CAISEGQGIIRYGYTF
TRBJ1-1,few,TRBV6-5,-,TGTGCCAGCAGTTACTCGGGGAGTAATGAAGCTTTCTTT,CASSYSGSNEAFF
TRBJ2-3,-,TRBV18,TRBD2,TGTGCCAGCTCACCGTCCGGGAGGCCAGCCACAGATACGCAGTATTTT,CASSPSGRPATDTQYF
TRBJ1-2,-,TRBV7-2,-,TGTGCCAGCAGCTTAGCGGCGGGGGATCATGGCTACACCTTC,CASSLAAGDHGYTF
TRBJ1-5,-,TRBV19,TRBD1,TGTGCCAGTAGTATTAGGGACAGGAATCAGCCCCAGCATTTT,CASSIRDRNQPQHF
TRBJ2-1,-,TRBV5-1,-,TGCGCCAGCACAGGGGAAGGGTGGAACAATGAGCAGTTCTTC,CASTGEGWNNEQFF
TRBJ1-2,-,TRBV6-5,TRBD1,TGTGCCAGCAGACGGGACAGGGAGGGCGGCGGCTACACCTTC,CASRRDREGGGYTF
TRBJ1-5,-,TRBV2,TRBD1,TGTGCCAGCAGTTCTAAAGCGGGGGACAGTTCTAGCAATCAGCCCCAGCATTTT,CASSSKAGDSSSNQPQHF
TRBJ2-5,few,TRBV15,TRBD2,TGTGCCACCAGCAGAGATGGGACTAGCGGGAGAGAGACCCAGTACTTC,CATSRDGTSGRETQYF
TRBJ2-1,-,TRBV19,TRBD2,TGTGCCAGTAGTCTTGGACTAGGGGCGGGCAATGAGCAGTTCTTC,CASSLGLGAGNEQFF
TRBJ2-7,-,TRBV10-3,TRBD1,TGTGCCATCAGTGTACAGGGACAGACTCTCGAGCAGTACTTC,CAISVQGQTLEQYF
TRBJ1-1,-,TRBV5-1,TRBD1,TGCGCCAGCAGCTTGGTTCAGGGGGACACTGAAGCTTTCTTT,CASSLVQGDTEAFF
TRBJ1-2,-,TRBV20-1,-,TGCAGTGCTAGTACGAGCTATGGCTACACCTTC,CSASTSYGYTF